The clone carrying this T cell receptor (beta chain) was counted many times. The antigen is unknown. CDR1 and CDR2 from the germline V gene are SQVTM and ANQGSEA. Trimming left V 1 base short and J 3 bases short, with 16 bases between. The CDR3 totals 16 residues. This entry is derived from a study of blood T cells in healthy people across ages. Study-level results: Conclusively comparing naive with antigen-experienced cells was impossible with unsorted PBMCs.

Healthy Caucasian individuals from Russia aged about 6 to 100 were enrolled as donors. Drawn from each donor were 8.5 to 10 milliliters of peripheral blood. A second roughly 6 to 11 cycle PCR used barcoded and J-beta primers. TCRdb itself ran the 5' RACE reads through MiXCR, one entry per CDR3 protein. This sample has roughly 1,800,000 distinct CDR3 sequences, with just under 50% found just once. The sequenced sample consisted of blood. The receptor's source is a woman between 35 and 50 years old in good health. The chain uses TRBV29-1 and TRBJ2-1; either TRBD1 or TRBD2 may supply D (6 bases each). In nucleotides, the CDR3 is TGCAGCGTTGAAGGGGGGGCAGGGGCAAACTACAATGAGCAGTTCTTC. It encodes CSVEGGAGANYNEQFF.